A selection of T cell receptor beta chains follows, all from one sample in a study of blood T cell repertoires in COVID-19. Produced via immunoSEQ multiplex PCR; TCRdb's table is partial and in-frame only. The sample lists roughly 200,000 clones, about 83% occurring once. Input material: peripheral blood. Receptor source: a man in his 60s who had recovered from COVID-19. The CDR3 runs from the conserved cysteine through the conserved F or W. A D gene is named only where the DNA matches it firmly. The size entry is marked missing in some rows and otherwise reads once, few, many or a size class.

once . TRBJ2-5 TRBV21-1 CASGTSGGGSETQYF TGTGCCAGCGGGACTAGCGGGGGGGGGTCAGAGACCCAGTACTTC
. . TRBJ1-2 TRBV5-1 CASSREAVDGYTF TGCGCCAGCAGCCGAGAGGCCGTCGATGGCTACACCTTC
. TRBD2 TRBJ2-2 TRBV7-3 CASTFRAGGDGELFF TGTGCCAGCACCTTCAGGGCGGGGGGAGACGGGGAGCTGTTTTTT
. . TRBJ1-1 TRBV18 CASSPTTQGEAFF TGTGCCAGCTCCCCAACCACGCAGGGTGAAGCTTTCTTT
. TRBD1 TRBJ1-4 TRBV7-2 CASSPTGVREKLFF TGTGCCAGCAGTCCCACAGGGGTTAGAGAAAAACTGTTTTTT
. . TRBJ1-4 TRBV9 CASSVDRVNEKLFF TGTGCCAGCAGCGTAGACAGGGTCAATGAAAAACTGTTTTTT
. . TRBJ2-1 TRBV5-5 CASSTEVRSYNEQFF TGTGCCAGCAGTACTGAAGTTCGCTCCTACAATGAGCAGTTCTTC
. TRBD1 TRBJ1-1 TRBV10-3 CAISEGDREAFF TGTGCCATCAGTGAAGGGGACAGAGAAGCTTTCTTT
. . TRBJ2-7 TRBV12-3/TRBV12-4 CASSLARGYEQYF TGTGCCAGCAGTTTAGCCCGGGGGTACGAGCAGTACTTC
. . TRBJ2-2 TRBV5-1 CASSLPPPGIDTGELFF TGCGCCAGCAGCTTGCCCCCGCCAGGGATCGACACCGGGGAGCTGTTTTTT
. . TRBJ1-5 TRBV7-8 CASSLVSGGNQPQHF TGTGCCAGCAGCTTAGTGTCCGGGGGCAATCAGCCCCAGCATTTT
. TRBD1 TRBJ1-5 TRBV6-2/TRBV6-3 CASSRTGFRYSNQPQHF TGTGCCAGCAGCCGGACAGGGTTCCGCTATAGCAATCAGCCCCAGCATTTT
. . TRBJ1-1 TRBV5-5 CASSLYDRPLSAFF TGTGCCAGCAGCTTGTACGACAGACCCCTATCGGCTTTCTTT
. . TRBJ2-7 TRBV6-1 CASSEPGGSYEQYF TGTGCCAGCAGTGAACCTGGGGGCAGCTACGAGCAGTACTTC
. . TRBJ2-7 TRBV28 CASSPPAGAYEQYF TGTGCCAGCAGTCCCCCGGCCGGGGCCTACGAGCAGTACTTC
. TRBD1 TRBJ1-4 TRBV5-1 CASRVGGTVDEKLFF TGCGCCAGCAGAGTAGGGGGGACAGTCGATGAAAAACTGTTTTTT
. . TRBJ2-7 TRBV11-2 CASSSPKGGVWSYEQYF TGTGCCAGCAGCTCCCCCAAAGGGGGGGTTTGGTCCTACGAGCAGTACTTC
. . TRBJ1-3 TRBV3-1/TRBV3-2 CASSQADISSGNTIYF TGTGCCAGCAGCCAAGCGGACATTAGCTCTGGAAACACCATATATTTT
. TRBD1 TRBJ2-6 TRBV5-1 CASSLGQSFGSGANVLTF TGCGCCAGCAGCCTGGGACAGTCCTTCGGCTCTGGGGCCAACGTCCTGACTTTC
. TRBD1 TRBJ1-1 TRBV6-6 CASSARQGLEAFF TGTGCCAGCAGTGCGAGACAGGGGCTTGAAGCTTTCTTT
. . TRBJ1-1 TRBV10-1 CASSEYRAGTEAFF TGCGCCAGCAGTGAGTACCGCGCGGGCACTGAAGCTTTCTTT
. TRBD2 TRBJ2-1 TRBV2 CASSEREANEQFF TGTGCCAGCAGTGAGCGGGAGGCTAATGAGCAGTTCTTC
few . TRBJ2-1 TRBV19 CASSVSDEQFF TGTGCCAGTAGTGTTAGCGATGAGCAGTTCTTC
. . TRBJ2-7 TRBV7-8 CASSLGLRGVEQYF TGTGCCAGCAGCTTAGGTCTCAGGGGGGTCGAGCAGTACTTC
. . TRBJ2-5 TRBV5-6 CASSFRDQETQYF TGTGCCAGCAGCTTCAGGGATCAAGAGACCCAGTACTTC
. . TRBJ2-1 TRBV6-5 CASRREEPPEQFF TGTGCCAGCAGGAGGGAGGAGCCCCCTGAGCAGTTCTTC
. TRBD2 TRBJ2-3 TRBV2 CASSARENPDTQYF TGTGCCAGCAGTGCGCGGGAGAACCCAGATACGCAGTATTTT
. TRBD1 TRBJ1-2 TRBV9 CASSVVDRDYGYTF TGTGCCAGCAGCGTAGTCGACAGGGACTATGGCTACACCTTC
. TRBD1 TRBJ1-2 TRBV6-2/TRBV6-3 CASSKIETGTNYGYTF TGTGCCAGCAGTAAGATAGAGACAGGGACAAACTATGGCTACACCTTC
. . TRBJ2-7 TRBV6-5 CASSYALSRSSYEQYF TGTGCCAGCAGTTACGCCTTGAGTCGGTCCTCCTACGAGCAGTACTTC
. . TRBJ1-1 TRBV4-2 CASSQGAGLYDTEAFF TGTGCCAGCAGCCAAGGAGCAGGGTTGTACGACACTGAAGCTTTCTTT
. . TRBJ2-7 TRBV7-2 CASALGASSYEQYF TGTGCCAGCGCCTTGGGGGCCAGCTCCTACGAGCAGTACTTC
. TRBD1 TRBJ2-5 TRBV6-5 CASTSDRGHQETQYF TGTGCCAGCACCTCGGACAGGGGGCATCAAGAGACCCAGTACTTC
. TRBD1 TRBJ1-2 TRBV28 CASSTSPGQGYYGYTF TGTGCCAGCAGTACCTCCCCGGGACAGGGGTACTATGGCTACACCTTC
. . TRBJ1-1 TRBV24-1 CATSRGTEAFF TGTGCCACCAGCAGGGGCACTGAAGCTTTCTTT
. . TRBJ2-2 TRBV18 CASSPRGIVAGELFF TGTGCCAGCTCACCAAGAGGGATCGTAGCTGGGGAGCTGTTTTTT
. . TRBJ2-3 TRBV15 CATRIRGDLTDTQYF TGTGCCACTCGGATCCGCGGAGACCTCACAGATACGCAGTATTTT
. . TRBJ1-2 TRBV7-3 CASGGSGGGGGYTF TGTGCCAGCGGCGGTTCAGGAGGCGGGGGTGGCTACACCTTC
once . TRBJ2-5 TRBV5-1 CASGPLGGQETQYF TGCGCCAGCGGGCCCCTCGGGGGACAAGAGACCCAGTACTTC
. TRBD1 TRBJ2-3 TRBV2 CASSPRDRGPDTQYF TGTGCCAGCAGTCCCCGGGACAGGGGGCCAGATACGCAGTATTTT
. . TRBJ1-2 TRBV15 CATSQDSRARGYTF TGTGCCACCAGCCAAGACTCCAGGGCGCGGGGCTACACCTTC
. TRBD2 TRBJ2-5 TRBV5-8 CASSLGRGGAKETQYF TGTGCCAGCAGCTTGGGCCGGGGGGGCGCAAAGGAGACCCAGTACTTC
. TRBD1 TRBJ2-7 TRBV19 CASNGQGVLHGEQYF TGTGCCAGCAACGGACAGGGGGTGCTTCACGGCGAGCAGTACTTC
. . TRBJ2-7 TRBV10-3 CAIGGASLYEQYF TGTGCCATCGGAGGGGCTAGCCTCTACGAGCAGTACTTC
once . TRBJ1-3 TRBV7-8 CASSLNRGMSSGNTIYF TGTGCCAGCAGCTTAAATCGGGGAATGAGCTCTGGAAACACCATATATTTT
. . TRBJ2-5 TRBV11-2 CASSLANGSPQETQYF TGTGCCAGCAGCTTAGCTAACGGGAGCCCCCAAGAGACCCAGTACTTC